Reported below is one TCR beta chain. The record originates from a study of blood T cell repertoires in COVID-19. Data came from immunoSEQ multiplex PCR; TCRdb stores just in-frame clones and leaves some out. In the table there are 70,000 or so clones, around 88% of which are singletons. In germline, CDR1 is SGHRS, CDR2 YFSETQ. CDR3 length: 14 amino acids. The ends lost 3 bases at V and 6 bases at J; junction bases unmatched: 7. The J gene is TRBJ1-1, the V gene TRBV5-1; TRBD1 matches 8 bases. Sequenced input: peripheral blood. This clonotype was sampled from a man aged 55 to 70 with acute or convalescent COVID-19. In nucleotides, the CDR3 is TGCGCCAGCAGCTCCGGGACAGGCCGCGCTGAAGCTTTCTTT. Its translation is CASSSGTGRAEAFF.